This is a list of T cell receptor beta chains from one sample in a study of T cells in Graves' hyperthyroidism and ophthalmopathy. MiXCR, applied by TCRdb to the multiplex PCR reads, yields one record per CDR3 protein. The sample has approximately 510,000 distinct CDR3 sequences, 40% to 50% seen once. Sequencing was carried out using peripheral blood or thyroid tissue (not recorded which). These receptors were collected from an adult woman with Graves' disease, either hyperthyroidism or ophthalmopathy (not recorded which). CDR3s include the opening cysteine and the closing phenylalanine or tryptophan. Each record gives: clone size, D gene, J gene, V gene, CDR3 protein, CDR3 DNA. A D gene is named only where the DNA matches it firmly. Size values are once, few and many counts, or a class for expanded clones, and some rows have none.

many TRBD1 TRBJ1-2 TRBV29-1 CSVERGQGNYGYTF TGCAGCGTTGAGAGGGGACAGGGCAACTATGGCTACACCTTC
- TRBD2 TRBJ2-5 TRBV2 CASTLAGGLETQYF TGTGCCAGCACCCTAGCGGGAGGATTAGAGACCCAGTACTTC
- - TRBJ1-6 TRBV4-3 CASSQDSLWRSPLHF TGCGCCAGCAGCCAAGATTCTCTCTGGAGGTCACCCCTCCACTTT
- - TRBJ1-1 TRBV25-1 CASIGTGWSHRAFF TGTGCCAGCATCGGAACAGGGTGGTCCCACCGAGCTTTCTTT
few - TRBJ1-2 TRBV10-3 CAISGTVNYGYTF TGTGCCATCAGTGGGACGGTTAACTATGGCTACACCTTC
- TRBD1 TRBJ1-2 TRBV5-1 CASSLGTGKGYTF TGCGCCAGCAGCTTGGGGACAGGGAAGGGCTACACCTTC
many - TRBJ1-6 TRBV7-2 CASSEPGKAPLHF TGTGCCAGCAGTGAACCGGGGAAGGCACCCCTCCACTTT
- - TRBJ1-2 TRBV20-1 CGARKGRDYGYTF TGCGGTGCCAGGAAAGGTCGTGACTATGGCTACACCTTC
once - TRBJ2-2 TRBV10-2 CASSSATGELFF TGTGCCAGCAGTTCAGCGACCGGGGAGCTGTTTTTT
many - TRBJ1-4 TRBV12-3/TRBV12-4 CASSLRGGAEKLFF TGTGCCAGCAGTTTACGAGGAGGGGCGGAAAAACTGTTTTTT
many - TRBJ1-5 TRBV20-1 CSARDPGPRRAQHF TGCAGTGCTAGAGACCCGGGGCCTAGGAGAGCCCAGCATTTT
- - TRBJ2-7 TRBV4-1 CASSQWVDPYEQYF TGCGCCAGCAGCCAATGGGTGGACCCCTACGAGCAGTACTTC
- - TRBJ2-7 TRBV9 CASSVASSSYGQYF TGTGCCAGCAGCGTAGCTTCCAGTTCCTACGGGCAGTACTTC
few TRBD1 TRBJ1-2 TRBV6-5 CASSQGQGARVEGYTF TGTGCCAGCAGTCAAGGACAGGGGGCGCGGGTCGAGGGCTACACCTTC
many TRBD2 TRBJ2-5 TRBV20-1 CSALAGPETQYF TGCAGTGCTCTAGCGGGACCAGAGACCCAGTACTTC
- - TRBJ2-7 TRBV25-1 CASRDYYEQYF TGTGCCAGCAGGGATTACTACGAGCAGTACTTC
- - TRBJ2-7 TRBV2 CASSVGDITSSYEQYF TGTGCCAGCAGTGTGGGGGACATCACCTCCTCCTACGAGCAGTACTTC
many TRBD2 TRBJ2-7 TRBV10-3 CAISEGRGGVGEQYF TGTGCCATCAGTGAAGGTCGGGGAGGGGTGGGCGAGCAGTACTTC
- - TRBJ1-6 TRBV9 CASGGQVSPLHF TGTGCCAGCGGGGGCCAAGTCTCACCCCTCCACTTT
- - TRBJ1-2 TRBV2 CASSEEGRGYGYTF TGTGCCAGCAGTGAAGAAGGGCGGGGCTATGGCTACACCTTC
- TRBD1 TRBJ2-2 TRBV2 CARGTGVDTGELFF TGTGCCAGAGGGACAGGGGTCGACACCGGGGAGCTGTTTTTT
- - TRBJ1-3 TRBV6-6 CASSYRNTIYF TGTGCCAGCAGTTACCGGAACACCATATATTTT
- TRBD1 TRBJ1-2 TRBV12-3/TRBV12-4 CASTQGQVASF TGTGCCAGCACCCAAGGACAGGTAGCTTCCTTC
few TRBD2 TRBJ2-3 TRBV7-3 CASSPGLAGSTGTQYF TGTGCCAGCAGCCCGGGACTAGCGGGAAGCACAGGTACGCAGTATTTT
- - TRBJ1-2 TRBV12-3/TRBV12-4 CASRIGIQYGYTF TGTGCCAGCAGGATCGGGATTCAATATGGCTACACCTTC
many - TRBJ1-5 TRBV7-9 CASSLETHNQPQHF TGTGCCAGCAGCTTAGAGACCCACAATCAGCCCCAGCATTTT
- - TRBJ2-7 TRBV20-1 CSAIGVGDQHSYEQYF TGCAGTGCTATAGGGGTAGGGGATCAACACTCGTACGAGCAGTACTTC
many - TRBJ1-2 TRBV12-3/TRBV12-4 CASSLRGGNYGYTF TGTGCCAGCAGTTTACGGGGAGGGAACTATGGCTACACCTTC